These 28 T cell receptor beta chains came from one sample sequenced in a study of CXCR3-negative and CXCR3-positive naive CD8 T cells (dated by TCRdb to between 2018 and 2021). Which antigens these TCRs recognize remains unknown. The sequencer was a NextSeq 550. The Human TCR Profiling Kit (MiLaboratory) was used to prepare UMI-labeled 5' RACE TRB cDNA libraries. Each entry corresponds to one CDR3 protein sequence from reads that TCRdb reprocessed, and DNA is not given. The table for this sample lists about 150,000 distinct CDR3 sequences. The ten largest make up 0.45% to 0.55% of the sample. General study outcomes and caveats: Compared with CXCR3-negative naive cells, CXCR3-positive naive cells had TRB CDR3s with higher hydrophobicity (lower Kidera factor 4), lower energy, and higher strength and volume indices.

The sample comprised naive CXCR3+ CD8+ T cells from blood. The sample's cell subset or site, from its label and the paper: CD45RO-CCR7+CD27+CD95- naive CD8+ T cells expressing CXCR3 (TNR3+). These TCRs come from a human donor in good health. Some clones in this sample may be carry-over from other donors' samples.

This chain uses TRBV7-9 with TRBJ1-1. The CDR3 is 15 amino acids. Germline loops: CDR1 SEHNR, CDR2 FQNEAQ (reference sequence). The CDR3 region is CASSLFGEIEGEAFF. Full variable domain (remainder filled in from reference TRBV7-9 and TRBJ1-1): DTGVSQNPRHKITKRGQNVTFRCDPISEHNRLYWYRQTLGQGPEFLTYFQNEAQLEKSRLLSDRFSAERPKGSFSTLEIQRTEQGDSAMYLCASSLFGEIEGEAFFGQGTRLTVV.

The V gene is TRBV6-4, the J gene TRBJ2-3; checking the TCRdb D call of TRBD2 is not possible without DNA. The germline V gene encodes CDR1 MRHNA and CDR2 SNTAGT. The CDR3 runs to 16 residues. CDR3 sequence: CASSDSTSGGADKQYF.

The chain has TRBV2 and TRBJ2-3. CDR1 is SNHLY and CDR2 is FYNNEI in the germline V gene. There are 16 residues in the CDR3. CDR3 loop: CASSENWATPTDTQYF.

This rearrangement joins TRBV6-6 to TRBJ2-5. Germline V gene sequence: CDR1 MNHNY, CDR2 SVGAGI (reference sequence). This CDR3 is 13 amino acids long. CDR3 protein: CASSHQYQETQYF.

Here the CDR3 reads CASRGGQGGLFYEQYF. The rearrangement links TRBV12-3 or TRBV12-4 to TRBJ2-7; TCRdb indicates TRBD1, and absent DNA this call remains unverified. The CDR3 extends over 16 amino acids.

The V call is TRBV7-3, the J call TRBJ2-1. CDR1 and CDR2 (germline): SGHTA, FQGTGA. This CDR3 region has 14 residues. CDR3: CASSLGLRPNEQFF. Together with reference TRBV7-3 and TRBJ2-1, the CDR3 gives the full variable domain: GAGVSQTPSNKVTEKGKYVELRCDPISGHTALYWYRQSLGQGPEFLIYFQGTGAADDSGLPNDRFFAVRPEGSVSTLKIQRTERGDSAVYLCASSLGLRPNEQFFGPGTRLTVL.

The chain carries TRBV12-3 or TRBV12-4 and TRBJ1-5. The CDR3 length is 14 residues. The CDR3 sequence is CASSWTNSNQPQHF.

The chain combines TRBV25-1 with TRBJ1-5; the TCRdb D gene call, TRBD1, has no DNA to confirm it. The CDR3 is 15 amino acids. Looked up from germline, CDR1 is MGHDK and CDR2 is SYGVNS. The CDR3 region is CASSETDPRDQPQHF.

This rearrangement joins TRBV29-1 to TRBJ2-5; the TCRdb call, TRBD2, lacks DNA for checking. CDR3 size: 17 residues. Germline lookup yields CDR1 SQVTM and CDR2 ANQGSEA. CDR3 in amino acids: CSVEGYRDSPHQETQYF.

V is TRBV5-4 and J is TRBJ1-1; TCRdb reports TRBD1, a call that lacks DNA to check it against. The germline gives CDR1 SGHNT, CDR2 YYREEE (reference sequence). CDR3 length: 14 residues. The CDR3 loop is CASRDTGGGTEAFF.

This chain uses TRBV29-1 with TRBJ2-1; no DNA is available, so the TRBD1 call from TCRdb remains unchecked. Germline-derived CDR1 and CDR2 are SQVTM and ANQGSEA. CDR3 length: 14 residues. CDR3 in amino acids: CSTSDGQRLDEQFF.

CDR3 loop: CSAELVGPYNEQFF. The gene calls are TRBV20-1 and TRBJ2-1; TCRdb selects TRBD1, and the lack of DNA leaves this call unchecked. Germline-derived CDR1 and CDR2 are DFQATT and SNEGSKA (reference sequence). The CDR3 loop spans 14 amino acids.

The CDR3 sequence is CASSSILAGGYNEQFF. The rearrangement joins TRBV10-2 to TRBJ2-1; TCRdb reports TRBD2, a call that lacks DNA to check it against. Germline V gene data show CDR1 as WSHSY and CDR2 as SAAADI. This CDR3 is built from 16 residues.

The chain uses TRBV5-6 and TRBJ2-1; lacking DNA, the TRBD2 call made by TCRdb goes unchecked. The CDR3 contains 14 residues. Looked up from germline, CDR1 is SGHDT and CDR2 is YYEEEE. The CDR3 loop is CASRGLAGLNEQFF.

This chain joins TRBV7-8 and TRBJ2-7; without DNA, the TCRdb call of TRBD1 cannot be checked. This CDR3 is built from 16 residues. Per the germline V gene, CDR1 is SGHVS and CDR2 is FQNEAQ. The CDR3 reads CASSLGGGGATYEQYF.

The chain joins TRBV6-6 to TRBJ2-1; the TCRdb D gene call, TRBD2, has no DNA to confirm it. The germline gives CDR1 MNHNY, CDR2 SVGAGI (reference sequence). The CDR3 consists of 17 residues. CDR3 sequence: CASSYPIPSGAYNEQFF.

The chain has TRBV7-9 and TRBJ2-7; as DNA is missing, the TRBD1 call by TCRdb cannot be tested. In germline, CDR1 is SEHNR, CDR2 FQNEAQ (reference sequence). This CDR3 has 15 amino acids. The CDR3 region is CASSPRVGQAYEQYF.

This chain uses TRBV5-1 with TRBJ2-1. The CDR3 contains 16 residues. The germline CDR1 and CDR2 sequences are SGHRS and YFSETQ. The CDR3 protein is CASSLVADGSYNEQFF.

The V call is TRBV7-9, the J call TRBJ2-7. This CDR3 spans 13 amino acids. The germline V gene has CDR1 SEHNR and CDR2 FQNEAQ (reference sequence). CDR3 residues: CASSISTAYEQYF.

The chain is built from TRBV20-1 and TRBJ1-5. The CDR3 runs 14 residues. Per the germline V gene, CDR1 is DFQATT and CDR2 is SNEGSKA (reference sequence). CDR3 region: CSARQDLGNQPQHF.

The chain couples TRBV29-1 to TRBJ2-3. Germline V CDR1 and CDR2: SQVTM, ANQGSEA. The CDR3 runs 12 residues. The CDR3 is CSVGVATDTQYF.

The gene calls are TRBV19 and TRBJ2-3; TCRdb's assignment of TRBD2 cannot be checked, as there is no DNA. Looked up from germline, CDR1 is LNHDA and CDR2 is SQIVND (reference sequence). The CDR3 spans 15 residues. The CDR3 region is CASSSRDYRRDTQYF.

The V and J genes are TRBV7-2 and TRBJ1-5; TCRdb's assignment of TRBD1 cannot be checked, as there is no DNA. The length of the CDR3 is 13 residues. The germline V gene encodes CDR1 SGHTA and CDR2 FQGNSA. The CDR3 here is CASSFRVDQPQHF.

V and J are TRBV4-1 and TRBJ1-5; with no DNA, the TCRdb D assignment of TRBD1 cannot be verified. The CDR3 has 15 residues. CDR1 MGHRA and CDR2 YSYEKL come from the germline V gene. The CDR3 region is CASSQSEGEYQPQHF.

The V and J genes are TRBV5-6 and TRBJ2-7. This CDR3 has 13 amino acids. Looked up from germline, CDR1 is SGHDT and CDR2 is YYEEEE. CDR3 loop: CASSWDSAYEQYF.

V is TRBV7-9 and J is TRBJ2-3; lacking DNA, the TRBD1 call made by TCRdb goes unchecked. The CDR3 contains 12 residues. The germline gives CDR1 SEHNR, CDR2 FQNEAQ (reference sequence). CDR3: CASKTGSDTQYF.

V is TRBV4-3 and J is TRBJ1-6. The length of the CDR3 is 13 residues. In germline, CDR1 is LGHNA, CDR2 YSLEER. CDR3 loop: CASSQVAESPLHF.

This chain joins TRBV5-1 and TRBJ2-2; TCRdb returns TRBD2, unconfirmable since there is no DNA. The CDR3 has 13 amino acids. Germline V gene sequence: CDR1 SGHRS, CDR2 YFSETQ. The CDR3 loop is CASSLERAGELFF.